What follows are 8 T cell receptor beta chains derived from one specimen sequenced in a study of cytomegalovirus exposure and HLA in healthy donors. 13 Jbeta primers and 60 Vbeta primers were used for the PCR. Assay: immunoSEQ multiplex PCR; the TCRdb copy retains only in-frame clones and omits some. The data hold some 130,000 clones, with 70% to 75% observed a single time. Material for sequencing was PBMCs. The receptors shown here come from a young man in good health and CMV-seronegative.

The V gene is TRBV6-4, the J gene TRBJ2-6; 7 bases align to TRBD1. The CDR3 runs to 16 residues. V shed 3 bases, J shed 2 bases, and the junction held 4 bases outside the gene matches. From germline, CDR1 is MRHNA and CDR2 SNTAGT. The CDR3 region is CASSENRGAGANVLTF. CDR3 DNA sequence: TGTGCCAGCAGTGAAAACAGGGGAGCTGGGGCCAACGTCCTGACTTTC.

The DNA for the CDR3 is TGTGCCAGCAGCGCCGGGACAGTTCGATATGGCTACACCTTC. It yields the protein CASSAGTVRYGYTF. The J gene is TRBJ1-2, the V gene TRBV7-9; 7 bases are shared with TRBD1. In germline, CDR1 is SEHNR, CDR2 FQNEAQ (reference sequence). The CDR3 length is 14 residues. V shed 5 bases and J 5 bases; nucleotides not matched to a gene: 8.

The chain carries TRBV19 and TRBJ2-7, with a possible D match to TRBD2 (5 bases). CDR3 length: 14 amino acids. CDR1 is LNHDA and CDR2 is SQIVND in the germline V gene (reference sequence). V was cut by 5 bases and J by 3 bases, with 14 bases left in between. Here the CDR3 reads CASSSGWSFYEQYF. CDR3 in DNA: TGTGCCAGTAGTTCGGGATGGAGCTTCTACGAGCAGTACTTC.

The chain has TRBV6-5 and TRBJ2-7, with TRBD2 matching over 7 bases. This CDR3 comprises 14 residues. Trimming cost V 7 bases and J 2 bases; bases outside gene matches: 8. Germline CDR1 reads MNHEY; CDR2 reads SVGAGI. The CDR3 region is CASKWGGTTYEQYF. CDR3 coding DNA: TGTGCCAGCAAATGGGGGGGAACAACCTACGAGCAGTACTTC.

The V gene is TRBV27, the J gene TRBJ1-5, with D unresolved. The germline CDR1 and CDR2 sequences are MNHEY and SMNVEV (reference sequence). This CDR3 is built from 14 residues. The V gene lost 6 bases and the J gene lost 2 bases, with 11 bases spanning the gap. CDR3 residues: CASRRIEGNQPQHF. The DNA of the CDR3 is TGTGCCAGCAGGAGGATCGAGGGCAATCAGCCCCAGCATTTT.

This sequence joins TRBV7-8 and TRBJ2-3; 16 bases line up with TRBD2. Germline V lookup: CDR1 SGHVS, CDR2 FQNEAQ. V lost 6 bases to trimming and J lost 2 bases; unmatched junction nucleotides: 5. This CDR3 comprises 17 residues. This CDR3 reads CASRTGLAGGNTDTQYF. The CDR3 bases are TGTGCCAGCAGGACGGGACTAGCGGGAGGGAACACAGATACGCAGTATTTT.

The chain carries TRBV6-5 and TRBJ1-2; 9 bases map to TRBD1. The CDR3 is made up of 14 amino acids. Trimming at V came to 0 bases and at J to 8 bases, leaving 4 bases not matched to a gene. Germline CDR1 is MNHEY and CDR2 is SVGAGI. Written as DNA, the CDR3 is TGTGCCAGCAGTTACTCGGGACAGGGCGGCGGCTACACCTTC. It is translated as CASSYSGQGGGYTF.

This chain uses TRBV7-9 with TRBJ2-7; TRBD1 matches at 10 bases. Trimming took 5 bases from V and 7 from J; bases not matched to a gene: 5. CDR3 size: 13 residues. Germline V lookup: CDR1 SEHNR, CDR2 FQNEAQ (reference sequence). The DNA of the CDR3 is TGTGCCAGCAGCGGACCGGGACAGGGGGAGCAGTACTTC. Protein sequence: CASSGPGQGEQYF.